These 2 T cell receptor beta chains came from one sample sequenced in a study of T-cell reconstitution after alpha-beta-depleted transplantation in children. Construction of the TCRbeta library involved unique molecular identifiers. TCRdb itself ran the PCR reads through MiXCR, one entry per CDR3 protein. The sample consists of about 440,000 distinct CDR3 sequences, over 40% of them appearing once. Sequences were derived from PBMCs, sampled before TCRalphabeta/CD19-depleted stem cell transplant. Source of these receptors: a girl aged 2 to 9 with aplastic anemia, due to receive a stem cell transplant.

This clonotype was counted ten times or more. The CDR3 DNA is TGCAGCGTTGAGGGGGGACTAGCGGGAGTAGAGACCCAGTACTTC. This sequence encodes CSVEGGLAGVETQYF. The rearrangement joins TRBV29-1 to TRBJ2-5; TRBD2 agrees at 14 bases. This CDR3 spans 15 amino acids. The germline gives CDR1 SQVTM, CDR2 ANQGSEA. V trimming: 3 bases; J trimming: 4 bases; junction bases outside the gene matches: 4.

This clonotype was seen only a few times. The gene calls are TRBV28 and TRBJ1-2; D is perhaps TRBD1 (6 bases). CDR1 is MDHEN, CDR2 SYDVKM, per germline. Trimming left V 6 bases short and J 7 bases short, with 15 bases between. This CDR3 spans 13 amino acids. Here the CDR3 DNA reads TGTGCCAGCAGCTTCAGGGGAACTGGTGGCTACACCTTC. It specifies CASSFRGTGGYTF.